This is a list of T cell receptor beta chains from one sample in a study of control samples from healthy donors and cancer patients. Sequenced by immunoSEQ multiplex PCR; TCRdb stores in-frame clones only, minus some. This table has about 100,000 clones, 88% appearing once. The sample comprised blood. Receptors originate from a young man in good health. Each CDR3 is given with its conserved first and last residue. D genes are given only for firm matches. Clone size is not always given. Where it is, it says once, few, many or a class for expanded clones.

V	D	size	J	CDR3	DNA
TRBV6-5	-	-	TRBJ1-5	CTSSYSPPQHNQPQHF	TGTACCAGCAGTTATAGTCCACCTCAGCACAATCAGCCCCAGCATTTT
TRBV30	-	-	TRBJ1-4	CAWSDGKINEKLFF	TGTGCCTGGAGCGACGGGAAGATTAATGAAAAACTGTTTTTT
TRBV6-6	-	-	TRBJ1-2	CASSPTGDYGYTF	TGTGCCAGCAGCCCCACCGGGGACTATGGCTACACCTTC
TRBV18	-	-	TRBJ1-2	CASSPGGDYGYTF	TGTGCCAGCTCACCCGGGGGGGACTATGGCTACACCTTC
TRBV2	-	-	TRBJ2-5	CASSEIQGIVAQYF	TGTGCCAGCAGCGAGATCCAGGGCATCGTGGCCCAGTACTTC
TRBV21-1	-	once	TRBJ2-2	CAILPAANTGELFF	TGTGCCATCCTCCCGGCTGCGAACACCGGGGAGCTGTTTTTT
TRBV30	TRBD1	-	TRBJ2-7	CAWSVPGQGPYEQYF	TGTGCCTGGAGTGTACCGGGACAGGGGCCCTACGAGCAGTACTTC
TRBV12-5	-	-	TRBJ2-4	CASGLVGDGELAKNIQYF	TGTGCTAGTGGTTTGGTAGGAGACGGTGAGCTAGCCAAAAACATTCAGTACTTC
TRBV10-2	-	-	TRBJ2-2	CASSELSGELFF	TGCGCCAGCAGTGAGCTCTCCGGGGAGCTGTTTTTT
TRBV10-2	TRBD2	once	TRBJ2-7	CASSDPLTSSEQYF	TGCGCCAGCAGTGACCCTTTGACTAGCTCCGAGCAGTACTTC
TRBV5-1	-	-	TRBJ2-7	CASSLALSYEQYF	TGCGCCAGCAGCTTGGCCCTATCCTACGAGCAGTACTTC
TRBV5-1	-	-	TRBJ2-4	CASSLRTDLRFENIQYF	TGCGCCAGCAGCCTGCGGACAGATCTTCGCTTCGAAAACATTCAGTACTTC
TRBV28	-	-	TRBJ1-5	CASSIYGTHQPQHF	TGTGCCAGCAGTATTTACGGGACACATCAGCCCCAGCATTTT
TRBV4-3	TRBD1	-	TRBJ1-1	CASSQIQGQGTEAFF	TGCGCCAGCAGCCAAATCCAAGGACAGGGCACTGAAGCTTTCTTT
TRBV19	-	-	TRBJ1-5	CASSPGTTPGGSNQPQHF	TGTGCCAGTAGTCCTGGGACTACCCCTGGGGGTAGCAATCAGCCCCAGCATTTT
TRBV7-8	TRBD1	once	TRBJ1-6	CASSRVGTGGKYNSPLHF	TGTGCCAGCAGCCGAGTCGGGACAGGGGGGAAATATAATTCACCCCTCCACTTT
TRBV19	-	few	TRBJ1-3	CASTHDGLSGNTIYF	TGTGCCAGTACTCACGACGGTCTCTCTGGAAACACCATATATTTT
TRBV4-1	-	-	TRBJ2-3	CASSQVADTQYF	TGCGCCAGCAGCCAAGTGGCAGATACGCAGTATTTT
TRBV18	-	-	TRBJ1-4	CASSPPVGRAREKLFF	TGTGCCAGCTCACCACCGGTGGGCAGGGCTCGTGAAAAACTGTTTTTT
TRBV11-2	-	-	TRBJ2-1	CASSLGYDEQFF	TGTGCCAGCAGCTTAGGCTACGATGAGCAGTTCTTC
TRBV7-3	-	-	TRBJ2-3	CASSRDSTDTQYF	TGTGCCAGCAGCCGGGACAGCACAGATACGCAGTATTTT
TRBV27	-	-	TRBJ2-7	CASSLRVVRGIYEQYF	TGTGCCAGCAGTTTAAGAGTAGTACGGGGGATCTACGAGCAGTACTTC
TRBV2	-	-	TRBJ1-5	CASRFQPGEGNQPQHF	TGTGCCAGCCGATTTCAACCAGGGGAAGGCAATCAGCCCCAGCATTTT
TRBV15	-	-	TRBJ2-1	CATSRDVIVYNEQFF	TGTGCCACCAGCAGAGATGTAATAGTCTACAATGAGCAGTTCTTC
TRBV19	-	-	TRBJ2-7	CASSIIVGDEQYF	TGTGCCAGTAGTATAATCGTGGGCGACGAGCAGTACTTC
TRBV29-1	-	-	TRBJ2-1	CSVLSSLYNEQFF	TGCAGCGTTCTTTCTAGCCTATACAATGAGCAGTTCTTC
TRBV6-6	-	-	TRBJ1-4	CASSPSGSLRLNEKLFF	TGTGCCAGCAGTCCTTCAGGGTCGTTACGGCTTAATGAAAAACTGTTTTTT
TRBV19	-	-	TRBJ2-6	CASREWGTGYSGANVLTF	TGTGCCAGTAGGGAATGGGGAACAGGCTACTCTGGGGCCAACGTCCTGACTTTC
TRBV30	-	-	TRBJ2-7	CAWSVPPLVEQYF	TGTGCCTGGAGTGTACCCCCTCTGGTCGAGCAGTACTTC
TRBV6-5	-	-	TRBJ2-2	CASTLDSPGGELFF	TGTGCCAGCACCCTGGACTCCCCAGGCGGGGAGCTGTTTTTT